The 9 T cell receptor beta chains below were found in one sample sequenced in a study of cytomegalovirus exposure and HLA in healthy donors. Use of 60 Vbeta and 13 Jbeta primers characterized the PCR. Produced via immunoSEQ multiplex PCR; TCRdb's table is partial and in-frame only. The sample holds approximately 150,000 clones, roughly three fifths seen once. The sample was PBMCs. The receptor set was obtained from a male donor in good health and CMV-seronegative.

The chain is built from TRBV19 and TRBJ2-1, with 9 bases lining up with TRBD2. Germline assignment: CDR1 LNHDA and CDR2 SQIVND (reference sequence). The J segment lost 10 bases and the V segment lost 5 bases, leaving 12 bases of the junction unmatched. This CDR3 is 15 amino acids long. CDR3 DNA sequence: TGTGCCAGTAGTTCCGGGACTAGCTCCCTCGGGGAGCAGTTCTTC. The encoded protein is CASSSGTSSLGEQFF. The full variable domain, its missing parts supplied by reference TRBV19 and TRBJ2-1, is DGGITQSPKYLFRKEGQNVTLSCEQNLNHDAMYWYRQDPGQGLRLIYYSQIVNDFQKGDIAEGYSVSREKKESFPLTVTSAQKNPTAFYLCASSSGTSSLGEQFFGPGTRLTVL.

The V call is TRBV5-4, the J call TRBJ1-6, with 9 bases that match TRBD1. The CDR3 loop spans 16 amino acids. The J segment lost 7 bases and the V segment lost 1 base, leaving 6 bases of the junction unmatched. Germline V gene lookup returns CDR1 SGHNT and CDR2 YYREEE (reference sequence). The CDR3 protein is CASSLWTGDNNSPLHF. The CDR3 DNA reads as TGTGCCAGCAGCTTGTGGACAGGGGACAACAATTCACCCCTCCACTTT.

The rearrangement joins TRBV19 to TRBJ1-3, with TRBD1 matching 8 bases. CDR1 and CDR2 from the germline V gene are LNHDA and SQIVND (reference sequence). V lost 9 bases and J lost 4; bases outside the gene matches: 11. The CDR3 has 15 amino acids. The CDR3 nucleotides are TGTGCCAGCCGGGGGACAGGCGTATTAGGAAACACCATATATTTT. Translating it yields CASRGTGVLGNTIYF.

The chain is built from TRBV9 and TRBJ2-1, with 9 nucleotides matching TRBD2. Trimming removed 2 bases from V and 5 bases from J; junction bases left unmatched: 5. CDR1 is SGDLS, CDR2 YYNGEE, per germline. The CDR3 spans 15 residues. CDR3 sequence: CASSVASGVHNEQFF. As DNA, the CDR3 is TGTGCCAGCAGCGTCGCTAGCGGGGTCCACAATGAGCAGTTCTTC.

V usage is TRBV30 and J usage is TRBJ1-3, with D unresolved. CDR3 length: 13 amino acids. Germline-derived CDR1 and CDR2 are GTSNPN and SVGIG (reference sequence). Trimming removed 5 bases at V and 0 bases at J, with 8 bases between. CDR3 region: CAWVGSSGNTIYF. The CDR3 coding sequence is TGTGCCTGGGTAGGGAGCTCTGGAAACACCATATATTTT.

The CDR3 loop reads CASSLTVGTDTQYF. The CDR3 DNA reads as TGTGCCAGCAGCTTGACAGTCGGCACAGATACGCAGTATTTT. The chain recombines TRBV2 with TRBJ2-3, with D possibly TRBD1 on 5 matching bases. The germline V and J ends were trimmed by 6 bases and 1 base, with 11 bases remaining between them. Per the germline V gene, CDR1 is SNHLY and CDR2 is FYNNEI. The CDR3 has 14 residues.

The chain combines TRBV9 with TRBJ2-5; D is possibly TRBD2 (5 bases). This CDR3 region has 16 residues. Trimming took off 1 base at V and 4 bases at J, with 17 bases between the two ends. The germline CDR1 and CDR2 sequences are SGDLS and YYNGEE. CDR3 nucleotides: TGTGCCAGCAGCGTACTACCTGAGGGCGCGATAGAGACCCAGTACTTC. This codes for CASSVLPEGAIETQYF. The full variable domain, its missing parts supplied by reference TRBV9 and TRBJ2-5, is DSGVTQTPKHLITATGQRVTLRCSPRSGDLSVYWYQQSLDQGLQFLIQYYNGEERAKGNILERFSAQQFPDLHSELNLSSLELGDSALYFCASSVLPEGAIETQYFGPGTRLLVL.

CDR3 bases: TGCGCCAGCAGCCAAGACGTGCCAGGCGATTATCCCCAGCATTTT. It is translated as CASSQDVPGDYPQHF. The chain links TRBV4-3 to TRBJ1-5, with unresolved D. CDR3 length equals 15 residues. Germline V gene sequence: CDR1 LGHNA, CDR2 YSLEER. The V gene lost 0 bases and the J gene lost 10 bases, with 16 bases spanning the gap.

The CDR3 DNA sequence: TGTGCCTGGAGCCGTGTCCGTGGCTACACCTTC. Protein sequence: CAWSRVRGYTF. This chain links TRBV30 with TRBJ1-2, with unresolved D. The germline V gene encodes CDR1 GTSNPN and CDR2 SVGIG (reference sequence). Deletions cut 3 bases from V and 7 bases from J, with 9 bases between. This CDR3 has 11 residues.